This T cell receptor beta chain was profiled in a study of T-cell reconstitution after alpha-beta-depleted transplantation in children. The authors prepared the TCRbeta library with unique molecular identifiers. TCRdb recomputed calls from the PCR reads with MiXCR, one row per CDR3 protein. The sample includes hundreds of thousands of distinct CDR3 sequences, 15% to 20% seen only once; the top ten take more than 2.5%. There are many counts of this clonotype. The receptor was derived from a human donor who donated a stem cell graft to a child with acute lymphoblastic leukemia. This specimen consisted of PBMCs from the stem cell graft donor, obtained from the stem cell graft.

The CDR3 here is CASSYRGEADTQYF. CDR3 DNA: TGTGCCAGCAGTTACCGGGGAGAGGCAGATACGCAGTATTTT. The rearrangement links TRBV6-2 or TRBV6-3 to TRBJ2-3, with D perhaps matching TRBD2 (5 bases). V was trimmed by 2 bases and J by 4 bases, leaving 10 bases between them. The germline gives CDR1 MNHEY, CDR2 SVGEGT. There are 14 residues in the CDR3.